Each of the 27 T cell receptor beta chains below was sequenced from the same sample in a study of long-term antiretroviral therapy in people with HIV. The authors ran the immunoSEQ assay, v3.0, at survey level. Produced via immunoSEQ multiplex PCR; TCRdb's table is partial and in-frame only. The sample lists 25,000 to 35,000 clones; over 70% were seen once. The specimen comprised unsorted PBMCs, sampled 3.1 years after starting antiretroviral therapy. Every receptor here comes from a woman in her fifties or sixties with HIV.

V and J are TRBV9 and TRBJ1-2; D gene uncertain. The CDR3 has 15 residues. The V end lost 3 bases, the J end lost 4 bases, and 16 bases lay between the germline ends. CDR1 SGDLS and CDR2 YYNGEE come from the germline V gene. The CDR3 is CASSARTDSVYGYTF. CDR3 nucleotides: TGTGCCAGCAGCGCCCGGACGGATTCGGTCTATGGCTACACCTTC.

The rearrangement links TRBV7-2 to TRBJ1-1; D may be TRBD1 (5 bases). V was cut by 5 bases and J by 4 bases, with 11 bases left in between. Germline V gene lookup returns CDR1 SGHTA and CDR2 FQGNSA. The CDR3 spans 13 residues. The CDR3 protein is CASSVGRSTEAFF. CDR3 bases: TGTGCCAGCAGCGTGGGACGAAGCACTGAAGCTTTCTTT.

In its sample, this clone was seen once. J is TRBJ1-2 and V is TRBV30, with D perhaps matching TRBD1 (6 bases). The germline CDR1 and CDR2 sequences are GTSNPN and SVGIG (reference sequence). V lost 0 bases to trimming and J lost 2 bases, with 19 bases between them. This CDR3 region has 17 residues. The CDR3 coding sequence is TGTGCCTGGAGTGTCCTCCTTCGCCCAGGGGCCAACTATGGCTACACCTTC. The encoded protein is CAWSVLLRPGANYGYTF. Looking up the rest from reference TRBV30 and TRBJ1-2 gives the full variable domain: SQTIHQWPATLVQPVGSPLSLECTVEGTSNPNLYWYRQAAGRGLQLLFYSVGIGQISSEVPQNLSASRPQDRQFILSSKKLLLSDSGFYLCAWSVLLRPGANYGYTFGSGTRLTVV.

The chain couples TRBV5-1 to TRBJ1-3; D might be TRBD1 (5 bases). In germline, CDR1 is SGHRS, CDR2 YFSETQ. Trimming removed 0 bases from V and 3 bases from J, with 10 bases in between. CDR3 length: 15 residues. CDR3 nucleotides: TGCGCCAGCAGCTTGGCCATCGGGGGTGGAAACACCATATATTTT. Residues: CASSLAIGGGNTIYF.

Only a few counts were recorded for this clone. The chain couples TRBV27 to TRBJ1-1; TRBD1 matches 8 bases. Losses at the gene ends were 11 bases for V and 0 bases for J; bases not matched to a gene: 8. Germline loops: CDR1 MNHEY, CDR2 SMNVEV (reference sequence). This CDR3 contains 14 residues. The CDR3 DNA reads TGTGCCGCCGGACAGGGCCGCATGAACACTGAAGCTTTCTTT. Its protein product is CAAGQGRMNTEAFF.

This chain links TRBV4-2 with TRBJ1-4, with TRBD1 matching over 10 bases. The CDR3 sequence is 15 residues long. The trim removed 4 bases at V and 7 bases at J, leaving 6 bases unmatched. The V gene's germline CDR1 is LGHNA and CDR2 YNFKEQ. The CDR3 nucleotides are TGTGCCAGCAGCCGCTTGACAGGGGGCTCTGAAAAACTGTTTTTT. This codes for CASSRLTGGSEKLFF.

The J gene is TRBJ1-4, the V gene TRBV5-6; a possible D gene is TRBD1 (5 bases). The germline V and J ends were trimmed by 2 bases and 6 bases, with 14 bases remaining between them. Germline V gene lookup returns CDR1 SGHDT and CDR2 YYEEEE. The CDR3 runs to 15 residues. CDR3 sequence (DNA): TGTGCCAGCAGCTTCCCTCCGGGGGGGGATGAAAAACTGTTTTTT. Protein product: CASSFPPGGDEKLFF.

The chain carries TRBV10-3 and TRBJ2-1; D call uncertain. The germline V and J ends were trimmed by 0 bases and 3 bases, with 6 bases remaining between them. The CDR3 is 14 amino acids. The germline CDR1 and CDR2 sequences are ENHRY and SYGVKD. The DNA for the CDR3 is TGTGCCATCAGTGAGTCGACGAGCTACAATGAGCAGTTCTTC. Translated, it gives CAISESTSYNEQFF.

The V call is TRBV10-3, the J call TRBJ1-2; D unresolved. Per germline, CDR1 ENHRY and CDR2 SYGVKD. V was pared by 6 bases and J by 3 bases, with 14 bases between. The CDR3 has 14 residues. The CDR3, as DNA: TGTGCCATCAGAGATCCCCTCCGTGACTATGGCTACACCTTC. This gives the protein CAIRDPLRDYGYTF.

The J gene is TRBJ2-2, the V gene TRBV7-6, with D possibly being TRBD1 (6 bases). The length of the CDR3 is 13 residues. Germline V lookup: CDR1 SGHVS, CDR2 FNYEAQ. Between the trimmed V and J ends, which lost 5 bases and 6 bases, there was a span of 10 bases. CDR3 protein: CASSHGGAGELFF. CDR3 bases: TGTGCCAGCAGCCATGGGGGCGCCGGGGAGCTGTTTTTT.

V gene TRBV28 combines with J gene TRBJ2-7, with D unresolved. CDR3 size: 12 residues. Germline V CDR1 and CDR2: MDHEN, SYDVKM. V was clipped by 2 bases and J by 5 bases, with 7 bases between them. This CDR3 is CASSLRLDEQYF. CDR3 sequence (DNA): TGTGCCAGCAGTTTACGGCTAGACGAGCAGTACTTC.

The chain joins TRBV11-2 to TRBJ2-7; possible D gene TRBD2, 6 bases. The germline V gene encodes CDR1 SGHAT and CDR2 FQNNGV. Trimming took 1 base from V and 0 from J, leaving 10 bases between them. The CDR3 totals 15 residues. The CDR3 here is CASSLAWEASYEQYF. The CDR3 region has the DNA TGTGCCAGCAGCTTAGCGTGGGAGGCCTCCTACGAGCAGTACTTC. The variable domain in full, completed from reference TRBV11-2 and TRBJ2-7, reads EAGVAQSPRYKIIEKRQSVAFWCNPISGHATLYWYQQILGQGPKLLIQFQNNGVVDDSQLPKDRFSAERLKGVDSTLKIQPAKLEDSAVYLCASSLAWEASYEQYFGPGTRLTVT.

The rearrangement joins TRBV6-5 to TRBJ2-5; D gene unclear. The germline gives CDR1 MNHEY, CDR2 SVGAGI. The ends were cut back, 0 bases at V and 7 bases at J, with 9 bases in the middle. This CDR3 is 13 amino acids long. The CDR3 coding sequence is TGTGCCAGCAGTTACTCTATGGGCGGGACCCAGTACTTC. It codes for CASSYSMGGTQYF.

V is TRBV7-9 and J is TRBJ2-4; D gene ambiguous. The germline V gene has CDR1 SEHNR and CDR2 FQNEAQ (reference sequence). CDR3 length: 13 residues. V was cut by 3 bases and J by 8 bases, with 11 bases left in between. The CDR3 sequence is CASSFAPLDIQYF. CDR3 coding DNA: TGTGCCAGCAGCTTTGCCCCACTGGACATTCAGTACTTC.

The V call is TRBV5-1, the J call TRBJ1-1; tentatively, D is TRBD1 (6 bases). Germline V gene data show CDR1 as SGHRS and CDR2 as YFSETQ. The CDR3 totals 13 residues. The ends were cut back, 1 base at V and 8 bases at J, with 12 bases in the middle. CDR3: CASSLLEGVEAFF. The CDR3 DNA reads TGCGCCAGCAGCTTGCTGGAGGGGGTAGAAGCTTTCTTT.

The chain couples TRBV10-3 to TRBJ2-7; D is unresolved. CDR3 length equals 14 residues. Deletions cut 2 bases from V and 2 bases from J, with 10 bases between. Germline CDR1 reads ENHRY; CDR2 reads SYGVKD. The CDR3 sequence: CAISETERAYEQYF. The CDR3 DNA reads as TGTGCCATCAGTGAGACAGAAAGGGCCTACGAGCAGTACTTC.

This chain links TRBV5-1 with TRBJ2-1, with 15 bases matching TRBD2. The germline V gene encodes CDR1 SGHRS and CDR2 YFSETQ. The V and J ends lost 3 bases and 7 bases, in that order; junction bases with no gene match: 11. This CDR3 region has 18 residues. The CDR3 spells CASSSTPPGLAGGNEQFF. Written as DNA, the CDR3 is TGCGCCAGCAGCTCTACACCCCCGGGACTAGCGGGGGGTAATGAGCAGTTCTTC.

This clone was seen a handful of times. Other DNA sequences in this specimen translate into the identical CDR3. The chain uses TRBV6-5 and TRBJ1-5; D is unclear. From germline, CDR1 is MNHEY and CDR2 SVGAGI. This CDR3 is built from 13 residues. The V end lost 0 bases, the J end lost 1 base, and 1 base lay between the germline ends. The CDR3 spells CASSYSSNQPQHF. CDR3 sequence (DNA): TGTGCCAGCAGTTACTCGAGCAATCAGCCCCAGCATTTT.

This rearrangement joins TRBV30 to TRBJ2-3; no clear D. Deletions cut 2 bases from V and 3 bases from J, with 9 bases between. The V gene's germline CDR1 is GTSNPN and CDR2 SVGIG (reference sequence). CDR3 length: 13 residues. Here the CDR3 DNA reads TGTGCCTGGAGTAACAGCAATACAGATACGCAGTATTTT. Amino acid sequence: CAWSNSNTDTQYF.

The rearrangement uses TRBV12-5 and TRBJ2-1; possibly TRBD2 for D (5 bases). CDR3 length: 19 amino acids. Per the germline V gene, CDR1 is LGHNT and CDR2 is FRNRAP. V lost 0 bases and J 2 bases, leaving 20 bases between the germline ends. CDR3 amino acids: CASGLVRFVERRPYNEQFF. The CDR3 region has the DNA TGTGCTAGTGGTTTGGTACGTTTCGTTGAGCGGCGACCCTACAATGAGCAGTTCTTC.

The chain links TRBV5-6 to TRBJ2-5; maybe TRBD1 (6 bases). V was trimmed by 0 bases and J by 5 bases, leaving 8 bases between them. Germline values: CDR1 SGHDT, CDR2 YYEEEE. The CDR3 covers 13 residues. CDR3 sequence: CASSLDRVETQYF. The DNA of the CDR3 is TGTGCCAGCAGCTTGGACAGGGTGGAGACCCAGTACTTC.

V gene TRBV19 combines with J gene TRBJ2-3; 13 bases are a match to TRBD2. Germline-derived CDR1 and CDR2 are LNHDA and SQIVND (reference sequence). The CDR3 is 19 amino acids. J was trimmed by 3 bases and V by 4 bases; bases with no gene match: 13. CDR3 loop: CASSRGVGLAGASTDTQYF. The CDR3 coding sequence is TGTGCCAGTAGTAGAGGGGTTGGACTAGCGGGGGCCTCGACAGATACGCAGTATTTT.

The chain carries TRBV5-1 and TRBJ2-1; TRBD1 or TRBD2 may be the D gene (5 bases each). The germline V gene encodes CDR1 SGHRS and CDR2 YFSETQ. The CDR3 loop spans 16 amino acids. The ends were cut back, 4 bases at V and 0 bases at J, with 14 bases in the middle. The DNA for the CDR3 is TGCGCCAGCAGCGTAGGGACCGCGAGCTCCTACAATGAGCAGTTCTTC. It encodes CASSVGTASSYNEQFF.

The chain combines TRBV5-1 with TRBJ1-4; D unresolved. Germline V lookup: CDR1 SGHRS, CDR2 YFSETQ. The CDR3 runs to 16 residues. V lost 4 bases and J lost 3, with 16 bases in between. CDR3 in amino acids: CASSLRAGGSNEKLFF. CDR3 in DNA: TGCGCCAGCAGCCTGCGGGCAGGAGGGTCTAATGAAAAACTGTTTTTT.

The chain joins TRBV7-3 to TRBJ2-2, with 8 bases identical to TRBD2. The CDR3 contains 15 residues. Per germline, CDR1 SGHTA and CDR2 FQGTGA. Trimming cost V 4 bases and J 4 bases; bases outside gene matches: 5. The CDR3 DNA reads as TGTGCCAGCAGCTCCGGGGGGGCAATCACCGGGGAGCTGTTTTTT. Translated, it gives CASSSGGAITGELFF.

This chain links TRBV18 with TRBJ2-2; 8 nucleotides match TRBD1. Germline CDR1 reads KGHSH; CDR2 reads LQKENI. The J segment lost 1 base and the V segment lost 3 bases, leaving 1 base of the junction unmatched. The CDR3 length is 15 residues. CDR3 in DNA: TGTGCCAGCTCACCGGACAGGGTGAACACCGGGGAGCTGTTTTTT. This gives the protein CASSPDRVNTGELFF. Together with reference TRBV18 and TRBJ2-2, the CDR3 gives the full variable domain: NAGVMQNPRHLVRRRGQEARLRCSPMKGHSHVYWYRQLPEEGLKFMVYLQKENIIDESGMPKERFSAEFPKEGPSILRIQQVVRGDSAAYFCASSPDRVNTGELFFGEGSRLTVL.

This clone was seen once. V gene TRBV6-5 combines with J gene TRBJ2-2; TRBD2 matches 7 bases. This CDR3 is 15 amino acids long. Germline V gene data show CDR1 as MNHEY and CDR2 as SVGAGI. V shed 6 bases, J shed 6 bases, and the junction held 10 bases outside the gene matches. CDR3 nucleotide sequence: TGTGCCAGCAGCCGGACACGGGGGGTCTCCGGGGAGCTGTTTTTT. Translated, it gives CASSRTRGVSGELFF.